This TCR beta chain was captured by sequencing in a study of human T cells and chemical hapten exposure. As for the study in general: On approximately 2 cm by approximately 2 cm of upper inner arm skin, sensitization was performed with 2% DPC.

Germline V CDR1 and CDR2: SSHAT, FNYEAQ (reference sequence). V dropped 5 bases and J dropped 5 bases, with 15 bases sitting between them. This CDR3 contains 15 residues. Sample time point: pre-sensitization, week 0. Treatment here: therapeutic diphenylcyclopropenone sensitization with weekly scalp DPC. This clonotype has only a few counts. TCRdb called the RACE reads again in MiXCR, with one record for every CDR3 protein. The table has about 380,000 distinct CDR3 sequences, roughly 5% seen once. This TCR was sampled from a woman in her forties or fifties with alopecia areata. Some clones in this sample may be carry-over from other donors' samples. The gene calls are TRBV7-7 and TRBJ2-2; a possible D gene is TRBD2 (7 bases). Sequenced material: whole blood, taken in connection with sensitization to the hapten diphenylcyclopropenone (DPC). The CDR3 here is CASSITGGLTGELFF. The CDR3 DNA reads TGTGCCAGCAGCATAACCGGGGGGCTGACCGGGGAGCTGTTTTTT.